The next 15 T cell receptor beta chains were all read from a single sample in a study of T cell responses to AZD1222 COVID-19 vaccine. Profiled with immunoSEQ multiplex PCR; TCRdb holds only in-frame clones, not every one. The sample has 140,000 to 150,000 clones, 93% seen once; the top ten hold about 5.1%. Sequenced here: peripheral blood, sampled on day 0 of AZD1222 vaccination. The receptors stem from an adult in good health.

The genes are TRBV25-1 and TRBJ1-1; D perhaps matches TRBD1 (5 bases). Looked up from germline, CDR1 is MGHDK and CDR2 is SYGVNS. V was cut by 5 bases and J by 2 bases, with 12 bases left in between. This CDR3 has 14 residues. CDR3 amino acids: CASSPSRGNTEAFF. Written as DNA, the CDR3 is TGTGCCAGCAGTCCGAGTAGGGGCAACACTGAAGCTTTCTTT.

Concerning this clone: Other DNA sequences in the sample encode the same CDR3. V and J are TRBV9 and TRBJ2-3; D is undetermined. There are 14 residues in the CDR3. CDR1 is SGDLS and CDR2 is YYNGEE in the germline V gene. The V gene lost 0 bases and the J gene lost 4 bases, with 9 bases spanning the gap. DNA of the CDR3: TGTGCCAGCAGCGTAGTCGCTGGGGCAGATACGCAGTATTTT. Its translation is CASSVVAGADTQYF. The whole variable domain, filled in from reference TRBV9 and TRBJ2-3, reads DSGVTQTPKHLITATGQRVTLRCSPRSGDLSVYWYQQSLDQGLQFLIQYYNGEERAKGNILERFSAQQFPDLHSELNLSSLELGDSALYFCASSVVAGADTQYFGPGTRLTVL.

In DNA form, the CDR3 reads TGTGCCAGCAGCTTAGTGGTCGGGCCTACAGATACGCAGTATTTT. It is translated as CASSLVVGPTDTQYF. The chain is built from TRBV7-9 and TRBJ2-3, with D unclear. V lost 1 base, J lost 3 bases, and 11 bases lay in between. This CDR3 spans 15 amino acids. Germline V lookup: CDR1 SEHNR, CDR2 FQNEAQ (reference sequence).

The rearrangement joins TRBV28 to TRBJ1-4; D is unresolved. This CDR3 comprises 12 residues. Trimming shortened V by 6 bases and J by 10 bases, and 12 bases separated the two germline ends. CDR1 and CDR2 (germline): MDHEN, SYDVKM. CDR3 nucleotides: TGTGCCAGCAGGGTTCTGGATGGAAAACTGTTTTTT. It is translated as CASRVLDGKLFF.

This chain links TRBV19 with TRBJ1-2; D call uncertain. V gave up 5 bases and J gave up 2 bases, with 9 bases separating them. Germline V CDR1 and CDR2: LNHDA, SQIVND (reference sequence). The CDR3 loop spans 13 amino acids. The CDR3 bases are TGTGCCAGTAGTTTCGGGAAGAACTATGGCTACACCTTC. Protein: CASSFGKNYGYTF.

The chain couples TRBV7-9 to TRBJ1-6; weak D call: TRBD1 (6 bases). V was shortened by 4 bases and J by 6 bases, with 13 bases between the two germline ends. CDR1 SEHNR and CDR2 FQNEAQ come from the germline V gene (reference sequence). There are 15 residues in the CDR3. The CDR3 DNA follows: TGTGCCAGCAGCTCCAACAGGGTAGCTAATTCACCCCTCCACTTT. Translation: CASSSNRVANSPLHF.

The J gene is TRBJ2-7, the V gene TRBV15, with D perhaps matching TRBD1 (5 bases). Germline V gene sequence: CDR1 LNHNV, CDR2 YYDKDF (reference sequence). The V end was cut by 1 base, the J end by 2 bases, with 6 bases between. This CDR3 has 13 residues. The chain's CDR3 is CATSRGQTYEQYF. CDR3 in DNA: TGTGCCACCAGCAGAGGACAGACCTACGAGCAGTACTTC.

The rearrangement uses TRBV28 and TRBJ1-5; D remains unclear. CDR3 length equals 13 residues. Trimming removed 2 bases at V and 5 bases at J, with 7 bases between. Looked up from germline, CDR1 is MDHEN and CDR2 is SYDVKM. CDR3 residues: CASSLTQDQPQHF. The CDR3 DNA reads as TGTGCCAGCAGTTTAACGCAAGATCAGCCCCAGCATTTT.

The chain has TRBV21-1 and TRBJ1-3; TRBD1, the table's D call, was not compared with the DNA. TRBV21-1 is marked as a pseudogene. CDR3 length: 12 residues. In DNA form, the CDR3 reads TGTGCCAGCAGCACTCGGACAGGGGGTAAATATTTT. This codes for CASSTRTGGKYF.

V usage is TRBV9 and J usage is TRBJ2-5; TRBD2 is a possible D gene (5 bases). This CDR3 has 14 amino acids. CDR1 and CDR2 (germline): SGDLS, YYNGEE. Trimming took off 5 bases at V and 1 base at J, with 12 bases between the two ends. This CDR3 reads CASSYHSVQETQYF. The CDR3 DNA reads TGTGCCAGCAGTTACCATAGCGTCCAAGAGACCCAGTACTTC.

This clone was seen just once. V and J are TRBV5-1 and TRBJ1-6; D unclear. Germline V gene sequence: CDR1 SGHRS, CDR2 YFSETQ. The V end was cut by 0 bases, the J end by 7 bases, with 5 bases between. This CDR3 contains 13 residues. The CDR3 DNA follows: TGCGCCAGCAGCTTGGAGGAGAATTCACCCCTCCACTTT. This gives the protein CASSLEENSPLHF.

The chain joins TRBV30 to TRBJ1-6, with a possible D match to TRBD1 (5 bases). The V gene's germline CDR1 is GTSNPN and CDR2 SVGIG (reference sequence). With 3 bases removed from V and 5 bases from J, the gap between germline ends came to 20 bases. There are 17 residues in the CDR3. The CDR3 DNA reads TGTGCCTGGAGCGGAGTACATCGGGGGAGCAATAATTCACCCCTCCACTTT. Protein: CAWSGVHRGSNNSPLHF. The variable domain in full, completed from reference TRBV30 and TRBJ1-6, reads SQTIHQWPATLVQPVGSPLSLECTVEGTSNPNLYWYRQAAGRGLQLLFYSVGIGQISSEVPQNLSASRPQDRQFILSSKKLLLSDSGFYLCAWSGVHRGSNNSPLHFGNGTRLTVT.

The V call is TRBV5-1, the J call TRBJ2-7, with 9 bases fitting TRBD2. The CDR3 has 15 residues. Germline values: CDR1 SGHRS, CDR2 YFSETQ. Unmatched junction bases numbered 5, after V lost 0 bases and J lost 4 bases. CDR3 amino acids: CASSLVGGRVYEQYF. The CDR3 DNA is TGCGCCAGCAGCTTGGTGGGCGGGAGGGTGTACGAGCAGTACTTC.

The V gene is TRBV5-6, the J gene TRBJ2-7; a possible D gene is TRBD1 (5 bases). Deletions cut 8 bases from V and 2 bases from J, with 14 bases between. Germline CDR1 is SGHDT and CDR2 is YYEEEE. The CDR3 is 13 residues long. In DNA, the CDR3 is TGTGCCAGTAGGGGCAGGCTTACCTACGAGCAGTACTTC. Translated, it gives CASRGRLTYEQYF.

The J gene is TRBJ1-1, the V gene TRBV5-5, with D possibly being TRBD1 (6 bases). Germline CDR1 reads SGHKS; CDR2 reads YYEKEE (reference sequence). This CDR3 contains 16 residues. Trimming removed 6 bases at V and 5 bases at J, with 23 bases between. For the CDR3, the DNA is TGTGCCAGCACCCCCCCCTCACTGGGAGGGGGAACTGAAGCTTTCTTT. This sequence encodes CASTPPSLGGGTEAFF.